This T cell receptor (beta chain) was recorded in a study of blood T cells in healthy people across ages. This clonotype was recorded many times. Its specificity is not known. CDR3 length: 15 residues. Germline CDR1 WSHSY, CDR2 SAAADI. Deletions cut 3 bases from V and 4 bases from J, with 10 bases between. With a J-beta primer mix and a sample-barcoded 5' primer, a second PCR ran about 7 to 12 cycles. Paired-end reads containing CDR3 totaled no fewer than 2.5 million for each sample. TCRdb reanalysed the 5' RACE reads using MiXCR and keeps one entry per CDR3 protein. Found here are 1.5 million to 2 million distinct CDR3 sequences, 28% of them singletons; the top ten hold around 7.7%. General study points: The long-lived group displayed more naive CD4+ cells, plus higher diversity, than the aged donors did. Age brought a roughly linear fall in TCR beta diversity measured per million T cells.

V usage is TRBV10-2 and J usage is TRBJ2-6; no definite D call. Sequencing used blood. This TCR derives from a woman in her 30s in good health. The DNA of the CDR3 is TGCGCCAGCAGTGATGGCGGTTCCGGGGCCAACGTCCTGACTTTC. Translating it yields CASSDGGSGANVLTF.